This TCR beta chain was captured in a study of identical twins. With template switching, a universal primer site was added, and the cDNA carried unique molecular identifiers. TCRdb re-derived calls from the 5' RACE reads in MiXCR, one entry per CDR3 protein. The sample has around 230,000 distinct CDR3 sequences; 5% to 7% are singletons. V lost 10 bases and J lost 0, with 16 bases in between. The length of the CDR3 is 16 residues. Germline CDR1 and CDR2: MNHEY and SMNVEV (reference sequence). The sample also formed part of further work on T cells expressing NK-cell markers. Per that study: From sorted CD3+CD56+NKG2C+, CD3+CD56+NKG2C- and CD3+CD56-NKG2C+ T cells came the TCR beta repertoires.

Sequencing input: CD8+ T cells sorted from blood. This sequence joins TRBV27 and TRBJ2-6, with D perhaps matching TRBD1 (5 bases). This receptor was identified in a woman aged 18-29 years in good health. The CDR3 protein is CATLHPGYSGANVLTF. DNA for the CDR3: TGTGCCACCCTACATCCAGGGTACTCTGGGGCCAACGTCCTGACTTTC.